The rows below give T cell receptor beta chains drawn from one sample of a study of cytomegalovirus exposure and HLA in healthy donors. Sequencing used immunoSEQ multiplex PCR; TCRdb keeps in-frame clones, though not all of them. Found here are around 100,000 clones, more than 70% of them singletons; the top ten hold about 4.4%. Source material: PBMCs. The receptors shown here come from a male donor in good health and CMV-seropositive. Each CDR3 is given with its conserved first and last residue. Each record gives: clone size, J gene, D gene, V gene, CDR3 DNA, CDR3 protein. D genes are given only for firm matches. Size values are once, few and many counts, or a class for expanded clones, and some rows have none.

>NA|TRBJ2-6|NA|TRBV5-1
TGCGCCAGCAGCCCTGCGGGGACGGGCTCTGGGGCCAACGTCCTGACTTTC
CASSPAGTGSGANVLTF
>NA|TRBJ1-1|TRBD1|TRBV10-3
TGTGCCATCAGGGAGACAGGGCCCAACATGAACACTGAAGCTTTCTTT
CAIRETGPNMNTEAFF
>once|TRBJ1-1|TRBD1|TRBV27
TGTGCCAGCAGTTTCTTGACAGGGGGCGCGGACACTGAAGCTTTCTTT
CASSFLTGGADTEAFF
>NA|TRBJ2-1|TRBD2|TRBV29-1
TGCAGCCTTAGAATGGGGACTAGCGGGGGACTTGAGCAGTTCTTC
CSLRMGTSGGLEQFF
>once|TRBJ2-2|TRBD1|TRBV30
TGTGCCTGGAAGGGGGGACAGGGCGGGGAGCTGTTTTTT
CAWKGGQGGELFF
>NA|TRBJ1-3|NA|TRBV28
TGTGCCATCCGAAAGCAGGGCCCAGGAAACACCATATATTTT
CAIRKQGPGNTIYF
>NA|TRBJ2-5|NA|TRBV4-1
TGCGCCAGCAGCCAAGCCTCGCGGGGCGACCAAGAGACCCAGTACTTC
CASSQASRGDQETQYF
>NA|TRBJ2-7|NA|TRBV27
TGTGCCAGCAGTTTATCTCGGGGGAATGGCGAGCAGTACTTC
CASSLSRGNGEQYF
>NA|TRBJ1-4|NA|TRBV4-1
TGCGCCAGCAGCTATTATCAGGGGTCAACTAATGAAAAACTGTTTTTT
CASSYYQGSTNEKLFF
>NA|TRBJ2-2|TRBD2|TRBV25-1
TGTGCCAGCAGTGAAGAGCTACTAGCGGGGGGAGAGACCGGGGAGCTGTTTTTT
CASSEELLAGGETGELFF
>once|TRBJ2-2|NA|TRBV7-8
TGTGCCAGCAGCCTCCGGGCAGGGGGGACCGGGGAGCTGTTTTTT
CASSLRAGGTGELFF
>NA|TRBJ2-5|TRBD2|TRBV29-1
TGCAGCGTTGAGGAGCGGGGGGCCGAGGAGACCCAGTACTTC
CSVEERGAEETQYF
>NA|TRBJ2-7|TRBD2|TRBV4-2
TGTGCCAGCAGCCACCCCACTAGCGGGAGGTTCATAACCTACGAGCAGTACTTC
CASSHPTSGRFITYEQYF
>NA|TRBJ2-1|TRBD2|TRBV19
TGTGCCAGTACTCTCGCTAGCGGGGGGTTTGTAAATGAGCAGTTCTTC
CASTLASGGFVNEQFF
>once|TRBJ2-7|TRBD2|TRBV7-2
TGTGCCAGCAGCACGAATGGACTAGCTGCCTACGAGCAGTACTTC
CASSTNGLAAYEQYF
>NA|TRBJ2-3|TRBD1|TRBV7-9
TGTGCCAGCAGACCCACCAGAAGGGGGCTGGGAGATACGCAGTATTTT
CASRPTRRGLGDTQYF
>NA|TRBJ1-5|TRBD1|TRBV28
TGTGCCAGCAGTTTTCCGACAGGGGGTTTCCCTAGCAATCAGCCCCAGCATTTT
CASSFPTGGFPSNQPQHF
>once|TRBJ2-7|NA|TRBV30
TGTGCCTGGAGTGCGGGAGTGGGATACGAGCAGTACTTC
CAWSAGVGYEQYF
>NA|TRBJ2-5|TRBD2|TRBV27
TGTGCCAGCAGTCCGGGACTAGCGGAGGTGAAGACCCAGTACTTC
CASSPGLAEVKTQYF
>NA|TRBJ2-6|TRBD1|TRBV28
TGTGCCAGCAGTTCGGGACAGGGGGGCTCGGGGGCCAACGTCCTGACTTTC
CASSSGQGGSGANVLTF
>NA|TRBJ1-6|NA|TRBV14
TGTGCCAGCAGCCCCGGAGGGAAACCCCTCCACTTT
CASSPGGKPLHF
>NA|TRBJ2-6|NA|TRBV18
TGTGCCAGCTCCTCTGGGGGGGCCGGGGCCAACGTCCTGACTTTC
CASSSGGAGANVLTF
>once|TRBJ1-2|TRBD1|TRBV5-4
TGTGCCAGCACCCCCGACAGGGGGGGATATGGCTACACCTTC
CASTPDRGGYGYTF
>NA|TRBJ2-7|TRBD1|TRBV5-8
TGTGCCAGTACTAACAGGGGTTCCTACGAGCAGTACTTC
CASTNRGSYEQYF
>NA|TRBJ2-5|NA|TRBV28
TGTGCCAGCAGTTTAGATGTGGGCCCCCAAGAGACCCAGTACTTC
CASSLDVGPQETQYF
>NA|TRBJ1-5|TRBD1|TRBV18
TGTGCCAGCTCAGCCCCAGGGGGTGCCGGACAGCCCCAGCATTTT
CASSAPGGAGQPQHF
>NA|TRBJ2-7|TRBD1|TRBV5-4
TGTGCCAGCAGCCAAACAGGGGGAACCGCCTACGAGCAGTACTTC
CASSQTGGTAYEQYF
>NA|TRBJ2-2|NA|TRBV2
TGTGCCAGCTGGAGAACCGGGGAGCTGTTTTTT
CASWRTGELFF
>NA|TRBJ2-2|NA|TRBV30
TGTGCCTCCCCCCCACAGGACACCGGGGAGCTGTTTTTT
CASPPQDTGELFF
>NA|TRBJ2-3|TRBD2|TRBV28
TGTGCCAGCACTCTAGCGGGGGACGATACGCAGTATTTT
CASTLAGDDTQYF
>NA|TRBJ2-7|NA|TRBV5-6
TGTGCCAGCAGACCGGGATCCTACACCTACGAGCAGTACTTC
CASRPGSYTYEQYF
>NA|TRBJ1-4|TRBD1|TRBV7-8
TGTGCCAGCAGCTACGGACAGGGATTAGGCGAAAAACTGTTTTTT
CASSYGQGLGEKLFF
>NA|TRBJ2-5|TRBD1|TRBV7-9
TGTGCCAGCAGCCCCGATTGGACAGGAGTTAATCAAGAGACCCAGTACTTC
CASSPDWTGVNQETQYF
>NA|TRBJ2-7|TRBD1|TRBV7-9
TGTGCCAGCAGCTCGGGACAGACCTACGAGCAGTACTTC
CASSSGQTYEQYF
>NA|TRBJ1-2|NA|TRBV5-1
TGCGCCAGCAGCTTCGGCGGGTCTACTAACTATGGCTACACCTTC
CASSFGGSTNYGYTF
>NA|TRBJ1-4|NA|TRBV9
TGTGCCAGCAGCGCCACACCATCCCAGGGGAATGAAAAACTGTTTTTT
CASSATPSQGNEKLFF
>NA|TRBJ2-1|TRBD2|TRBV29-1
TGCAGCGTTGATGCTAGCGGGCACAATGAGCAGTTCTTC
CSVDASGHNEQFF
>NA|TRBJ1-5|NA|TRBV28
TGTGCCAGCACCCAAGAGGGACAGCCCCAGCATTTT
CASTQEGQPQHF
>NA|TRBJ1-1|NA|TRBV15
TGTGCCACCAGCAGAGATGACTACAGGAACACTGAAGCTTTCTTT
CATSRDDYRNTEAFF
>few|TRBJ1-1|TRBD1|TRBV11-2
TGTGCCAGCGGGGACAGCCGTATCTCCGCTGAAGCTTTCTTT
CASGDSRISAEAFF
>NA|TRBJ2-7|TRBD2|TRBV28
TGTGCCAGCAACCAGGGAGCGGGAGGTAGTTACGAGCAGTACTTC
CASNQGAGGSYEQYF
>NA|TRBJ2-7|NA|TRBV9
TGTGCCAGCAGCGTAGCCCCCCTCTACGAGCAGTACTTC
CASSVAPLYEQYF
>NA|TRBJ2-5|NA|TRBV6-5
TGTGCCAGCAGCCTATCGAATCTCGGTGAGACCCAGTACTTC
CASSLSNLGETQYF
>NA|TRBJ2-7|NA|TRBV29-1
TGCAGTGTACGGGGAAGGTACGAGCAGTACTTC
CSVRGRYEQYF
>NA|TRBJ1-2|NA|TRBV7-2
TGTGCCAGCAGCTTAGAACTCCGCGGCTACATCTTC
CASSLELRGYIF
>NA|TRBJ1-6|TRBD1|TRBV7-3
TGTGCCAGCAGCTTAGGGACAGGGAATAATTCACCCCTCCACTTT
CASSLGTGNNSPLHF
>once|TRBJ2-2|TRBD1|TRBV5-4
TGTGCCAGCAGCAAAGTGGGAAGGACAGGGAACACCGGGGAGCTGTTTTTT
CASSKVGRTGNTGELFF
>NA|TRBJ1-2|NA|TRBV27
TGTGCCAGCAGTTCCCCGGGAGGCAGCTCAAAAGGCTACACCTTC
CASSSPGGSSKGYTF
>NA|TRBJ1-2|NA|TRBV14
TGTGCCAGCAGCCAAGTCATACTCAGGGGCTACACCTTC
CASSQVILRGYTF
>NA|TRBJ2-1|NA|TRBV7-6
TGTGCCAGCAGCTTAGTGGCCGGGGTGGATGAGCAGTTCTTC
CASSLVAGVDEQFF
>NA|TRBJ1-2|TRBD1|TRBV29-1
TGCAGCGCCTTTACGACAGGGGGTGAGGGCTACACCTTC
CSAFTTGGEGYTF
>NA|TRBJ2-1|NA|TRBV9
TGTGCCAGCAGCGCCGGGATGGGTCAGCTCCTACGCAATGAGCAGTTCTTC
CASSAGMGQLLRNEQFF
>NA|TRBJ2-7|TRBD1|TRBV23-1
TGCGCCAGCAGTCAATCGGCCGGGACAGGGTCTTACTACGAGCAGTACTTC
CASSQSAGTGSYYEQYF
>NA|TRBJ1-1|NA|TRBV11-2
TGTGCCAGCAGCCAAGAGAATTCGAATGAAGCTTTCTTT
CASSQENSNEAFF
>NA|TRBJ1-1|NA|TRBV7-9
TGTGCCAGCAGCTTGTCATCAGGGACTGAAGCTTTCTTT
CASSLSSGTEAFF